This T cell receptor beta chain stems from a study of cytomegalovirus exposure and HLA in healthy donors. Findings of the study overall: Analyses of presence and absence presupposed an approximately uniform sequencing depth across donors. In a later analysis, the majority of CMV-associated beta chains seemingly showed HLA restriction.

Vbeta (60) and Jbeta (13) primers were used in the PCR. As originally analysed: Later analysis identified tens of millions of unique TCR beta chains, approximately 10 million shared. The method was immunoSEQ multiplex PCR; TCRdb's version includes in-frame clones alone and lacks a portion of them. The DNA was the basis for D and trimming; V, J and clone size are from that table. This sample has 210,000 or so clones, with roughly four fifths found just once. This CDR3 contains 13 residues. V lost 5 bases and J 6 bases, leaving 10 bases between the germline ends. The V gene's germline CDR1 is SGHTA and CDR2 FQGTGA. With regard to this clone: Its cognate antigen is unknown.

The TCR originated in a woman in her twenties or thirties in good health and CMV-seropositive. The chain is built from TRBV7-3 and TRBJ2-2; possible D gene TRBD1, 5 bases. Sequencing was carried out using PBMCs. In DNA, the CDR3 is TGTGCCAGCAGCCCAGGGTTCCCCGGGGAGCTGTTTTTT. Translated: CASSPGFPGELFF.